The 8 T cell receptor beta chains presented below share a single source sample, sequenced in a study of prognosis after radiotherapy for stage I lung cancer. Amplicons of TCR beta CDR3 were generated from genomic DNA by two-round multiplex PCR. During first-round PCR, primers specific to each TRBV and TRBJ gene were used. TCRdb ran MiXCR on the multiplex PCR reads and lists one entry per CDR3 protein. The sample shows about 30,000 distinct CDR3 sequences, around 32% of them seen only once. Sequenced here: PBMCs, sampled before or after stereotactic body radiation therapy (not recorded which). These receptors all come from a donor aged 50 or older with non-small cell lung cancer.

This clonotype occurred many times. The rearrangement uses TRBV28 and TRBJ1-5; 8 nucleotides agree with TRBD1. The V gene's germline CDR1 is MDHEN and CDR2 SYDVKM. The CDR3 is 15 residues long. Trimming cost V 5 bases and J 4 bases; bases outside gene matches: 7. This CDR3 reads CASSERTGRNQPQHF. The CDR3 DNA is TGTGCCAGCAGTGAGAGGACAGGGAGAAATCAGCCCCAGCATTTT. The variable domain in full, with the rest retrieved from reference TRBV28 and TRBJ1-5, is DVKVTQSSRYLVKRTGEKVFLECVQDMDHENMFWYRQDPGLGLRLIYFSYDVKMKEKGDIPEGYSVSREKKERFSLILESASTNQTSMYLCASSERTGRNQPQHFGDGTRLSIL.

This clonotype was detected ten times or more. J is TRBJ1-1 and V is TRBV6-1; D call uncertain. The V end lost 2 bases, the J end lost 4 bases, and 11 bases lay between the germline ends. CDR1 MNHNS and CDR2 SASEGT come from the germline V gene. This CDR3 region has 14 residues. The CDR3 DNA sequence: TGTGCCAGCAGTGAAAGCCCTAGGAGCACTGAAGCTTTCTTT. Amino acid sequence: CASSESPRSTEAFF.

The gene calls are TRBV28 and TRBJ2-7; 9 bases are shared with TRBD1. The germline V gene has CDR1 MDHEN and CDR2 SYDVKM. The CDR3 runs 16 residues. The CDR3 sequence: CSISLGDRALDYEQYF. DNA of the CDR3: TGTTCCATCAGTTTAGGGGACAGGGCTCTTGACTACGAGCAGTACTTC.

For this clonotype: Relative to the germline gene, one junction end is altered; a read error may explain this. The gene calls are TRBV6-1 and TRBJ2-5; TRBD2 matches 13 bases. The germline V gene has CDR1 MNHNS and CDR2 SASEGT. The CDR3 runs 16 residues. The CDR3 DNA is TGTGCCAGCAGCTCCCTACTAGCGGGGGGGAAAGAGAGCCAGTACTTC. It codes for CASSSLLAGGKESQYF.

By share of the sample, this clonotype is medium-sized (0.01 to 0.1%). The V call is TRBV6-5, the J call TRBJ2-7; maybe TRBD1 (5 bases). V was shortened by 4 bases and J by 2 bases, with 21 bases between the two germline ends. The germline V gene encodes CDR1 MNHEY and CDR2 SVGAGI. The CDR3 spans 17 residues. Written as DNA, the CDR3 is TGTGCCAGCAGTTGGGGATCACCGCGGACACACACCTACGAGCAGTACTTC. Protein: CASSWGSPRTHTYEQYF.

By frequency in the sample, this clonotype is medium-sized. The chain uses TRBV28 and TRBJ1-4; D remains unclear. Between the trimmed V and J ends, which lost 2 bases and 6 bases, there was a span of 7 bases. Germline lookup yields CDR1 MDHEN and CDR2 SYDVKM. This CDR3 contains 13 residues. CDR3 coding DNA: TGTGCCAGCAGTTTACAGATTTATGAAAAACTGTTTTTT. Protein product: CASSLQIYEKLFF.

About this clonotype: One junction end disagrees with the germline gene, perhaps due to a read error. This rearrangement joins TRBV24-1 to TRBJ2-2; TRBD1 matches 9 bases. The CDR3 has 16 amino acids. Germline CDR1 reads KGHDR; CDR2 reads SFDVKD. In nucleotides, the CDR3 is TGCGCCACCAGTGATTGGACAGGGGTGGCCACCGGGGACCTGTTTTTT. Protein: CATSDWTGVATGDLFF.

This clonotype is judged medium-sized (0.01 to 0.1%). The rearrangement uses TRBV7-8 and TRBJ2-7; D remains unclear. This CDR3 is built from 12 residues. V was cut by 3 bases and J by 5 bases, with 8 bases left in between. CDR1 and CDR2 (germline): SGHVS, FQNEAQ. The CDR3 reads CASSFEQNEQYF. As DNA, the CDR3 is TGTGCCAGCAGCTTCGAACAGAACGAGCAGTACTTC.